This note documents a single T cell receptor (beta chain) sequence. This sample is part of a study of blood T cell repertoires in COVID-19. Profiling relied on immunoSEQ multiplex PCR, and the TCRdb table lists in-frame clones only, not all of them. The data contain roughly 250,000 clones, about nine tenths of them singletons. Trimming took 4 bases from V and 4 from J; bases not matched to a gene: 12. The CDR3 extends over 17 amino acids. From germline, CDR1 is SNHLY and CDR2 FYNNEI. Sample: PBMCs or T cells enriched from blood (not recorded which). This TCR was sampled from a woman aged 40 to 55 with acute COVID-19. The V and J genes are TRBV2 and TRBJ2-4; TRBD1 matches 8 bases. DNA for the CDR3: TGTGCCAGCAGTGGTTCGACAGGGGAAAGCTGGAAAAACATTCAGTACTTC. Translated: CASSGSTGESWKNIQYF.